The TCR beta chain described here comes from a study of CD8+ T cells in alopecia areata. The CDR3 contains 14 residues. CDR1 and CDR2 (germline): SGHDN, FVKESK. Between the trimmed V and J ends, which lost 2 bases and 4 bases, there was a span of 11 bases. Following RNA extraction, reverse transcription yielded cDNA that acted as the sequencing template. Libraries were prepared by immunoSEQ multiplex PCR; TCRdb keeps only in-frame clonotypes and omits some of them. The sample lists roughly 120,000 clones, 55% to 80% occurring once. The clonotype comes from a human donor in good health. This chain links TRBV14 with TRBJ2-5; perhaps TRBD2 as D (5 bases). The sequenced material came from CD4+ T cells sorted from blood. The CDR3 loop is CASSQPSGRETQYF. In nucleotides, the CDR3 is TGTGCCAGCAGCCAACCTAGTGGGAGAGAGACCCAGTACTTC.